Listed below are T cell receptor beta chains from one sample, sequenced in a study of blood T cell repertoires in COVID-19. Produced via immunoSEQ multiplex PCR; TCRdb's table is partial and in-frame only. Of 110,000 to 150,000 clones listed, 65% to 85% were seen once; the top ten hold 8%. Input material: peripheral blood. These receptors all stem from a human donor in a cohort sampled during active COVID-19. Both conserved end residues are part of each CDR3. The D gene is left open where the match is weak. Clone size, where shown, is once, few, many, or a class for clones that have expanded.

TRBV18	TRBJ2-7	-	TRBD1	CASSQQGREQYF	TGTGCCAGCTCACAACAGGGGCGGGAGCAGTACTTC
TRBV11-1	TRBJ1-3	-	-	CASSLERGNTIYF	TGTGCCAGCAGCTTGGAACGAGGGAACACCATATATTTT
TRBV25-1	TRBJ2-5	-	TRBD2	CASSDPRLAGEETQYF	TGTGCCAGCAGTGACCCCCGACTAGCGGGGGAAGAGACCCAGTACTTC
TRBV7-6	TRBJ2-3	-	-	CASSPWTDGDTQYF	TGTGCCAGCAGCCCTTGGACAGATGGAGATACGCAGTATTTT
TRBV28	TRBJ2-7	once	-	CASSYLGGYEQYF	TGTGCCAGCAGCTATTTGGGGGGCTACGAGCAGTACTTC
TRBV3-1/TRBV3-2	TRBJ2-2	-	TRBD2	CATQTGTSSGELFF	TGTGCCACACAAACCGGGACTAGCTCCGGGGAGCTGTTTTTT
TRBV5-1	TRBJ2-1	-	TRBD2	CASSPARAGGSYNEQFF	TGCGCCAGCAGCCCCGCGCGGGCGGGGGGGTCCTACAATGAGCAGTTCTTC
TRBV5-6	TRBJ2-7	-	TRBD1	CASSLTGGSDEQYF	TGTGCCAGCAGCTTAACAGGGGGCTCGGACGAGCAGTACTTC
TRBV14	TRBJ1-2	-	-	CASSQEGKGDYGYTF	TGTGCCAGCAGCCAAGAAGGGAAGGGGGACTATGGCTACACCTTC
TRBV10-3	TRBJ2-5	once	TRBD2	CAISESTRRGDQETQYF	TGTGCCATCAGTGAGTCGACACGGCGGGGGGACCAAGAGACCCAGTACTTC
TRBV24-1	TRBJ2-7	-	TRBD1	CATSDPRGQPAYEQYF	TGTGCCACCAGTGATCCCCGGGGACAGCCAGCCTACGAGCAGTACTTC
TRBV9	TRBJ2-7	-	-	CASSRRGTSLLYEQYF	TGTGCCAGCAGTCGACGGGGGACGAGTCTACTCTACGAGCAGTACTTC
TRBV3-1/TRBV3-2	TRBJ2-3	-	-	CASSQADTQYF	TGTGCCAGCAGCCAAGCGGATACGCAGTATTTT
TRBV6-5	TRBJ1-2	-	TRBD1	CASSYRDRNYGYTF	TGTGCCAGCAGTTACCGGGACAGGAACTATGGCTACACCTTC
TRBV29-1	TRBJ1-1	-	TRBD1	CSVWNRGNTEAFF	TGCAGCGTTTGGAACAGGGGGAACACTGAAGCTTTCTTT
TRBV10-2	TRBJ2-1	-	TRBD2	CASSDLAGGPHNEQFF	TGCGCCAGCAGTGACCTAGCGGGGGGGCCACACAATGAGCAGTTCTTC
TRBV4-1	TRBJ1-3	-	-	CASSQAGTTSGNTIYF	TGCGCCAGCAGCCAAGCGGGGACAACCTCTGGAAACACCATATATTTT
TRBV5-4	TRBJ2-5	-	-	CASRQLGRGKGQETQYF	TGTGCCAGCAGACAACTGGGCCGCGGGAAGGGCCAAGAGACCCAGTACTTC
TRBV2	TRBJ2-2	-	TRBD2	CASRGLAGANTGELFF	TGTGCCAGCAGGGGGCTAGCGGGGGCGAACACCGGGGAGCTGTTTTTT
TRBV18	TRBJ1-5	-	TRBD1	CASSPGQVNQPQHF	TGTGCCAGCTCACCGGGACAGGTGAATCAGCCCCAGCATTTT
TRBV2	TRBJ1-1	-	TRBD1	CASVRDRGTSTEAFF	TGTGCCAGCGTCCGGGACAGGGGGACCAGCACTGAAGCTTTCTTT
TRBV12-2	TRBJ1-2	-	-	CASRLEATSYGYTF	TGTGCAAGTCGCTTAGAGGCGACAAGCTATGGCTACACCTTC
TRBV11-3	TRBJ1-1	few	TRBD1	CASSLRTGYEAFF	TGTGCCAGCAGCTTAAGGACAGGGTATGAAGCTTTCTTT
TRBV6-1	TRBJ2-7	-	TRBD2	CASSEATLRAGGLEQYF	TGTGCCAGCAGTGAAGCGACCCTAAGGGCGGGGGGGCTCGAGCAGTACTTC
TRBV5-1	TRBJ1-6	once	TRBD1	CASSPTGGREPLHF	TGCGCCAGCAGCCCTACAGGGGGCCGCGAACCCCTCCACTTT
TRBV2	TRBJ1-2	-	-	CASSVQTNYGYTF	TGTGCCAGCAGTGTACAGACTAACTATGGCTACACCTTC
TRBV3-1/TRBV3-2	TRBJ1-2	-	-	CASSQGNGYTF	TGTGCCAGCAGCCAAGGTAATGGCTACACCTTC
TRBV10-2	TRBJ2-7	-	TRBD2	CASSESNRLAGGLRVYEQYF	TGCGCCAGCAGTGAGTCGAATCGGCTAGCGGGGGGGCTCCGGGTTTACGAGCAGTACTTC
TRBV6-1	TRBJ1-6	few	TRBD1	CASSERETGNSPLHF	TGTGCCAGCAGTGAAAGGGAGACAGGGAATTCACCCCTCCACTTT
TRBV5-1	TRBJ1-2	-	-	CASSSAGRGMDTF	TGCGCCAGCAGCTCCGCCGGTAGGGGGATGGACACCTTC
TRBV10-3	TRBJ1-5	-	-	CAISGLAGAGQPQHF	TGTGCCATCAGTGGGTTGGCAGGGGCGGGTCAGCCCCAGCATTTT
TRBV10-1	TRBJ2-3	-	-	CASSEGDSLGTDTQYF	TGCGCCAGCAGTGAGGGGGACTCCCTGGGCACAGATACGCAGTATTTT
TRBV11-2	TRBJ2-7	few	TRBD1	CASSRGTGVGYEQYF	TGTGCCAGCAGCCGCGGGACAGGGGTTGGATACGAGCAGTACTTC
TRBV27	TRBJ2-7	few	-	CASSSTRLARSYEQYF	TGTGCCAGCAGTTCGACTCGGCTAGCGCGTTCCTACGAGCAGTACTTC
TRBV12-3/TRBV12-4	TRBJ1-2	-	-	CASSPREAYGYTF	TGTGCCAGCAGCCCCCGGGAAGCCTATGGCTACACCTTC
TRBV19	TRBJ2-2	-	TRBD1	CASSIWFGTGVSTGELFF	TGTGCCAGTAGTATTTGGTTCGGGACAGGCGTTAGCACCGGGGAGCTGTTTTTT
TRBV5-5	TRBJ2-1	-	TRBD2	CASSSVLAGAGNEQFF	TGTGCCAGCAGCTCCGTCTTAGCGGGGGCAGGCAATGAGCAGTTCTTC
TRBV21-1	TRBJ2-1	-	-	CASSKERQSSYNEQFF	TGTGCCAGCAGCAAAGAGCGTCAGAGCTCCTACAATGAGCAGTTCTTC
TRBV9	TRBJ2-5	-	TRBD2	CASSPRSGGAGETQYF	TGTGCCAGCAGCCCCCGTAGCGGGGGGGCGGGGGAGACCCAGTACTTC
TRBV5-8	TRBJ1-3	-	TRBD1	CASSYRDRRNTIYF	TGTGCCAGCAGCTACCGGGACAGAAGAAACACCATATATTTT
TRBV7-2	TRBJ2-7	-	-	CASSLAQGYEQYF	TGTGCCAGCAGCTTAGCACAGGGTTACGAGCAGTACTTC
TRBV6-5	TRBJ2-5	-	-	CASSYSTGQETQYF	TGTGCCAGCAGTTACTCGACAGGACAAGAGACCCAGTACTTC
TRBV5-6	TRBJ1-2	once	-	CASSPLPSLGVGYTF	TGTGCCAGCAGCCCGCTTCCCTCCCTTGGAGTCGGCTACACCTTC
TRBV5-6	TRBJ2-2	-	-	CASSPHGRVEGPGELFF	TGTGCCAGCAGTCCTCATGGCAGGGTCGAAGGGCCCGGGGAGCTGTTTTTT
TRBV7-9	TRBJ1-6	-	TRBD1	CASSKGGRGGISSYNSPLHF	TGTGCCAGCAGCAAAGGGGGCAGGGGAGGGATAAGCTCCTATAATTCACCCCTCCACTTT
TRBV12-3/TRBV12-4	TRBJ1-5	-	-	CASQVPYQPQHF	TGTGCCAGCCAGGTTCCTTATCAGCCCCAGCATTTT
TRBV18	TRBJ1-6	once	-	CASSGERTDNSPLHF	TGTGCCAGCTCAGGCGAGAGGACAGATAATTCACCCCTCCACTTT
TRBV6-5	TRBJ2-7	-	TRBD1	CASSLGQKYEQYF	TGTGCCAGCAGCCTGGGACAGAAATACGAGCAGTACTTC
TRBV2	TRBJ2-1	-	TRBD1	CARHRGRGNNEQFF	TGTGCCAGACACAGGGGGAGAGGTAACAATGAGCAGTTCTTC
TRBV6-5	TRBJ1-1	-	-	CATAAEMNTEAFF	TGTGCCACGGCGGCGGAAATGAACACTGAAGCTTTCTTT
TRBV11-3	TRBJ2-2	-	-	CASSPSGMNTGELFF	TGTGCCAGCAGCCCATCGGGGATGAACACCGGGGAGCTGTTTTTT
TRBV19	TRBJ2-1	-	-	CASSSGGDEQFF	TGTGCCAGTAGCTCCGGCGGAGATGAGCAGTTCTTC
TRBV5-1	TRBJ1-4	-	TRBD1	CASSDGQGRGEKLFF	TGCGCCAGCAGCGATGGACAGGGAAGGGGTGAAAAACTGTTTTTT
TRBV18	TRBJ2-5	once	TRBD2	CASSHLAGGEETQYF	TGTGCCAGCTCCCATCTAGCGGGGGGAGAAGAGACCCAGTACTTC
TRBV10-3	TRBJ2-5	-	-	CAISESNTQETQYF	TGTGCCATCAGTGAGTCGAACACCCAAGAGACCCAGTACTTC
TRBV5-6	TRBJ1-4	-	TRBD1	CASSHTGGARREKLFF	TGTGCCAGCAGCCACACAGGGGGCGCGAGGCGAGAAAAACTGTTTTTT
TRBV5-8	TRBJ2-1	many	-	CASSHRVSSYNEQFF	TGTGCCAGCAGCCACAGGGTGAGCTCCTACAATGAGCAGTTCTTC
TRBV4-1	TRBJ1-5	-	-	CASSQLAGLGSNQPQHF	TGCGCCAGCAGCCAACTCGCGGGCTTGGGAAGCAATCAGCCCCAGCATTTT
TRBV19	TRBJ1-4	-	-	CASSSIQGNEKLFF	TGTGCCAGTAGTTCTATTCAGGGTAATGAAAAACTGTTTTTT